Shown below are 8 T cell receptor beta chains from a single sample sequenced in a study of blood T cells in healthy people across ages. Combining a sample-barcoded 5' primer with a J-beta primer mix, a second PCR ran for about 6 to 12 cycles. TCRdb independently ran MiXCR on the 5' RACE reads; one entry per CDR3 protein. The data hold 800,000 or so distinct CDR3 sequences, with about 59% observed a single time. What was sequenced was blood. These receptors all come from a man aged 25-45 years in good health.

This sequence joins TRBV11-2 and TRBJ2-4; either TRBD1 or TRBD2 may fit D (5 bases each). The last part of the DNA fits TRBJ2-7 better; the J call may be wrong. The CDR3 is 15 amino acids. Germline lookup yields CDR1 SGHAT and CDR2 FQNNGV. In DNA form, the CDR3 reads TGTGCCAGCAGCGTATGGGACGAAGAGACCTACGAGCAGTACTTC. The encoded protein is CASSVWDEETYEQYF.

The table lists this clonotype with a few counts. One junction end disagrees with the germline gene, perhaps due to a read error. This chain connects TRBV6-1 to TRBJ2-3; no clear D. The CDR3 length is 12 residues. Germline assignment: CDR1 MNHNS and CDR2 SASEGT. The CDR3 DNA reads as TGTGCCAGCGGTGACACCACAGATACGCAGTATTTT. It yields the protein CASGDTTDTQYF.

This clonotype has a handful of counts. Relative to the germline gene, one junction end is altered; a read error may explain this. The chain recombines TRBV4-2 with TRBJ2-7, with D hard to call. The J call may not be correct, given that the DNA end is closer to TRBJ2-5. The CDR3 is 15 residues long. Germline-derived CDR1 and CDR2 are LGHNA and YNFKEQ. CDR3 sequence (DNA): TGTGCCAGCAGACAAGCGATAGGGCGTCCGGAGACCCAGTACTTC. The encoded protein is CASRQAIGRPETQYF.

CDR3 nucleotide sequence: TGTGCCAGCAGCCTCAGCAGCGGGGCCACCTACAATGAGCAGTTCTTC. Protein sequence: CASSLSSGATYNEQFF. The chain is built from TRBV28 and TRBJ2-1, with 7 bases identical to TRBD2. Trimming at V came to 6 bases and at J to 2 bases, leaving 10 bases not matched to a gene. Germline-derived CDR1 and CDR2 are MDHEN and SYDVKM. The CDR3 is made up of 16 amino acids. Drawing the rest from reference TRBV28 and TRBJ2-1, the complete variable domain is DVKVTQSSRYLVKRTGEKVFLECVQDMDHENMFWYRQDPGLGLRLIYFSYDVKMKEKGDIPEGYSVSREKKERFSLILESASTNQTSMYLCASSLSSGATYNEQFFGPGTRLTVL.

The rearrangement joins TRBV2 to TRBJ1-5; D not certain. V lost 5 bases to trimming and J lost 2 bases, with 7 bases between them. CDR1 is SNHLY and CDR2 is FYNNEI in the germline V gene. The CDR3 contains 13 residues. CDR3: CASSPWGNQPQHF. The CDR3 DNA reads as TGTGCCAGCAGTCCGTGGGGCAATCAGCCCCAGCATTTT.

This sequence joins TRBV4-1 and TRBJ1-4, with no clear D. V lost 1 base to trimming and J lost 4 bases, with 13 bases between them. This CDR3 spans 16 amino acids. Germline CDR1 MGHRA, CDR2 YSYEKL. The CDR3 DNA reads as TGCGCCAGCAGCCAAGGGGGAGGAGGACTTAATGAAAAACTGTTTTTT. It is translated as CASSQGGGGLNEKLFF.

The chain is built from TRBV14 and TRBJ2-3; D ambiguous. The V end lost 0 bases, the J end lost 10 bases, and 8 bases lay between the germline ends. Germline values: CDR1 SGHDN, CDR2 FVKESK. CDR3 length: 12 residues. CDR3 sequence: CASSQDKVSQYF. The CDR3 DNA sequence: TGTGCCAGCAGCCAAGATAAAGTGTCGCAGTATTTT.

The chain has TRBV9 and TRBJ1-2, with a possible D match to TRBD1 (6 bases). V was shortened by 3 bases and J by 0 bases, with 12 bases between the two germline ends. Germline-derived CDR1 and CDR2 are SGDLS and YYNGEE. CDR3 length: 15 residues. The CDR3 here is CASSAGGPPNYGYTF. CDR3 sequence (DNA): TGTGCCAGCAGCGCCGGGGGGCCGCCTAACTATGGCTACACCTTC.